Sequencing of this TCR beta chain was carried out in a study of shared clonotypes between healthy human individuals. Study-wide results and caveats: Lower generation probabilities were found for non-shared clonotypes than for those shared by all four donors.

Naive-designated CD8 cells lacked CD45RO, were positively enriched for CCR7, and omitted terminally differentiated effector memory CD45RA+ cells. Trimming pared 0 bases from V and 0 bases from J, leaving 12 bases between. Germline V gene lookup returns CDR1 LNHNV and CDR2 YYDKDF (reference sequence). CDR3 length equals 17 residues. Some clones are missing from TCRdb's copy, which holds only in-frame ones; the method was immunoSEQ multiplex PCR. The table has more than 500,000 clones, about 95% seen once. As concerns this clone: Its cognate antigen is unknown.

Sequenced: naive CD8+ T cells sorted from blood. The receptor's source is a woman in her twenties or thirties in good health. The V and J genes are TRBV15 and TRBJ2-1; either TRBD1 or TRBD2 may fit D (5 bases each). The CDR3 is CATSRDYGASSYNEQFF. As DNA, the CDR3 is TGTGCCACCAGCAGAGATTACGGGGCCAGCTCCTACAATGAGCAGTTCTTC.